The 3 T cell receptor beta chains in this list originate from one sample, sequenced in a study of blood T cell repertoires in COVID-19. TCRdb keeps only in-frame clones here, not all; method: immunoSEQ multiplex PCR. The table lists about 87,000 clones, less than 80% of them singletons, with around 4.4% in the top ten. The sample taken for sequencing was peripheral blood. Every receptor here comes from a woman in her forties or fifties with acute or convalescent COVID-19.

This clone is a singleton in its sample. The chain has TRBV28 and TRBJ1-4; 7 positions agree with TRBD1. The CDR3 spans 16 residues. Germline loops: CDR1 MDHEN, CDR2 SYDVKM. V lost 6 bases to trimming and J lost 7 bases; unmatched junction nucleotides: 14. The CDR3 loop is CASSPDRASLFEKLFF. CDR3 coding DNA: TGTGCCAGCAGCCCTGACAGGGCATCGTTGTTTGAAAAACTGTTTTTT.

V gene TRBV15 combines with J gene TRBJ1-5; TRBD1 matches at 7 bases. CDR1 is LNHNV and CDR2 is YYDKDF in the germline V gene (reference sequence). The CDR3 totals 14 residues. The V gene end was trimmed by 5 bases and the J gene end by 1 base; junction bases not matched to a gene: 2. Here the CDR3 reads CATSVQGSNQPQHF. DNA for the CDR3: TGTGCCACCAGCGTACAGGGGAGCAATCAGCCCCAGCATTTT.

This clone was found once. V and J are TRBV28 and TRBJ1-5; 8 nucleotides match TRBD1. J gave up 7 bases and V 0 bases, and 2 bases lay outside the gene matches. This CDR3 has 14 amino acids. From germline, CDR1 is MDHEN and CDR2 SYDVKM. The CDR3 sequence: CASSLWDRAQPQHF. In nucleotides, the CDR3 is TGTGCCAGCAGTTTATGGGACAGGGCGCAGCCCCAGCATTTT.